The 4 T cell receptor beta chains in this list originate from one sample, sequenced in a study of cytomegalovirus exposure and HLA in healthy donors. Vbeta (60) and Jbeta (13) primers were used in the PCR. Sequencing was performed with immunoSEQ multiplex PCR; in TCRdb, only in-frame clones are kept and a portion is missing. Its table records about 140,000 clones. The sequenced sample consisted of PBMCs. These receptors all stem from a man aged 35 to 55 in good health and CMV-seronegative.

The CDR3 DNA reads TGTGCCAGCAGCGTCGGGGGGATCTCTGGAAACACCATATATTTT. It encodes CASSVGGISGNTIYF. The chain uses TRBV9 and TRBJ1-3, with a weak D call TRBD1 (5 bases). Germline loops: CDR1 SGDLS, CDR2 YYNGEE. Trimming cost V 2 bases and J 0 bases, with 9 bases left between them. The CDR3 has 15 amino acids.

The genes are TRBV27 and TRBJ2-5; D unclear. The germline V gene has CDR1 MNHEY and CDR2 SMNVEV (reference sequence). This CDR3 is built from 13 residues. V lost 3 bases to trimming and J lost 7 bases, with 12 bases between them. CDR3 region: CASSLQAPGTQYF. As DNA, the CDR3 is TGTGCCAGCAGTTTGCAAGCCCCGGGGACCCAGTACTTC.

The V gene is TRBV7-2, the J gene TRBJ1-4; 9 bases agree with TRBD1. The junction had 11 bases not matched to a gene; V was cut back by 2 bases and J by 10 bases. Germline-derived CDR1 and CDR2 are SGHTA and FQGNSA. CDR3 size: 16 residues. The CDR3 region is CASSLPRDRELGKLFF. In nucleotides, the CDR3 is TGTGCCAGCAGCTTACCCCGGGACAGGGAATTAGGAAAACTGTTTTTT.

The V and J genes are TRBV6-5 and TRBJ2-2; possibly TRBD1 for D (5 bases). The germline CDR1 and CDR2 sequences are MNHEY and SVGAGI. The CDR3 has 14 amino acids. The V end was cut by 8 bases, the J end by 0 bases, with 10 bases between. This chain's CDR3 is CASEETANTGELFF. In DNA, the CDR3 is TGTGCCAGCGAGGAGACAGCGAACACCGGGGAGCTGTTTTTT.